This T cell receptor beta chain is drawn from a study of shared clonotypes between healthy human individuals. As for this clone: The sample holds other DNA sequences that translate to the same CDR3.

Original methodology: ImmunoSEQ junction-only sequences lacked quality scores, so their filtering differed. TCRdb's table, derived via immunoSEQ multiplex PCR, lists solely in-frame clones and lacks some. V and J calls and clone size are as listed in that table; D and trimming were resolved from the DNA. Of about a million clones listed, 75% are singletons. V was clipped by 0 bases and J by 4 bases, with 9 bases between them. Germline lookup yields CDR1 ENHRY and CDR2 SYGVKD. This CDR3 region has 14 residues. This clonotype was sampled from a man between 18 and 29 years old in good health. The sequenced sample consisted of memory CD4+ T cells sorted from blood. Subset in this sample: CD45RA-negative fraction. The chain employs TRBV10-3 and TRBJ2-5; D remains ambiguous. CDR3 protein: CAISESTGVETQYF. The DNA of the CDR3 is TGTGCCATCAGTGAGTCGACTGGGGTAGAGACCCAGTACTTC.